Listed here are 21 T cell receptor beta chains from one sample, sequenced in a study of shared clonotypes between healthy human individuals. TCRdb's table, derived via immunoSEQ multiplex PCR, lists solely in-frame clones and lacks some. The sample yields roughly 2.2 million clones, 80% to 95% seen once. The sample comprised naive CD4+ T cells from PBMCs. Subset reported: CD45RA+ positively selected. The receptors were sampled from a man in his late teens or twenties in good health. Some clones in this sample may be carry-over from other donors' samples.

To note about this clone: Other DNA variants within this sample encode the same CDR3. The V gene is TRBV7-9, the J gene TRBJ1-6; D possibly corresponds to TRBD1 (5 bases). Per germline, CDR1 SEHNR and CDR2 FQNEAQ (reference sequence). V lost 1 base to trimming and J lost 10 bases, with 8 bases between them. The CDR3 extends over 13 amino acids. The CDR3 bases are TGTGCCAGCAGCTTAGGGGGCGGGTCACCCCTCCACTTT. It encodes CASSLGGGSPLHF.

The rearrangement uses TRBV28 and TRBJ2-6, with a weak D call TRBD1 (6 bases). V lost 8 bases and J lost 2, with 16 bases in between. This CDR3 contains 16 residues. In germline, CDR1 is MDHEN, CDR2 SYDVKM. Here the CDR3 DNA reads TGTGCCAGCCGTGGCGCAGGGGTCCCTGGGGCCAACGTCCTGACTTTC. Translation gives CASRGAGVPGANVLTF.

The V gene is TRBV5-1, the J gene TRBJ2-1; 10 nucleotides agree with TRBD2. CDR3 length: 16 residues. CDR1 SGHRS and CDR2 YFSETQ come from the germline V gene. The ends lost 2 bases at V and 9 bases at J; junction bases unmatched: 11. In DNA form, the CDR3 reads TGCGCCAGCAGCTTTCTCAGCGGGAGGGCCAGGGGTGAGCAGTTCTTC. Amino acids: CASSFLSGRARGEQFF.

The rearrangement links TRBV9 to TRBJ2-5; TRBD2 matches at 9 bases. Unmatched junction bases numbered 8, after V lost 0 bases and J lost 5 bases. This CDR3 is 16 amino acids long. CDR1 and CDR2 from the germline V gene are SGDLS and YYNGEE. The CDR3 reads CASSVAPLAGMETQYF. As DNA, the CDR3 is TGTGCCAGCAGCGTAGCCCCGCTAGCGGGGATGGAGACCCAGTACTTC.

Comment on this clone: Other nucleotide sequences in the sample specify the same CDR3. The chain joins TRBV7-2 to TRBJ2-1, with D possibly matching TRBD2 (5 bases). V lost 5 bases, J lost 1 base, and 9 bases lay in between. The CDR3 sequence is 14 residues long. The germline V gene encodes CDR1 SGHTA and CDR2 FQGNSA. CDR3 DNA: TGTGCCAGCAGCCCGTCGGGGTCCTACAATGAGCAGTTCTTC. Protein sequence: CASSPSGSYNEQFF.

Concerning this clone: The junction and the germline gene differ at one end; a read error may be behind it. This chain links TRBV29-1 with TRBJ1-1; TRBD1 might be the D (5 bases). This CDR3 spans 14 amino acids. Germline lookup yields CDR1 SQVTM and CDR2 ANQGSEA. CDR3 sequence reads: CSVEGFFGGDSPPF. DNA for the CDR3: TGCAGCGTTGAAGGGTTTTTCGGAGGGGACTCACCCCCCTTT.

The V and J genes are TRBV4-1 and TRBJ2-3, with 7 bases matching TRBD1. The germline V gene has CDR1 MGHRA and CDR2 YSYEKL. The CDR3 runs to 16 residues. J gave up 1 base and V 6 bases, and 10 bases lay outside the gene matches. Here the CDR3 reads CASRPMYRGGTDTQYF. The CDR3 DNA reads TGCGCCAGCAGGCCAATGTACAGGGGAGGCACAGATACGCAGTATTTT.

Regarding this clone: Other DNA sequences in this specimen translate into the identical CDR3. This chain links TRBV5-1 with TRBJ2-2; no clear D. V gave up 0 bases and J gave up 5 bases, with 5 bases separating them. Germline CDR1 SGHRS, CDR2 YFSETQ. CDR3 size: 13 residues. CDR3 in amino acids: CASSLELTGELFF. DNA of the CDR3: TGCGCCAGCAGCTTGGAACTTACCGGGGAGCTGTTTTTT.

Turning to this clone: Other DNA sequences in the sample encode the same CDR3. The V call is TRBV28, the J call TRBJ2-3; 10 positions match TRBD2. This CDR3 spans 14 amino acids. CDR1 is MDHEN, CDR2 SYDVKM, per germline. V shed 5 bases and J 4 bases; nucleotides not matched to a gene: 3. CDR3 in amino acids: CASSRAGGPDTQYF. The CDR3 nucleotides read TGTGCCAGCAGTCGAGCGGGAGGGCCAGATACGCAGTATTTT. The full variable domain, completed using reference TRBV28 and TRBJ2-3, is DVKVTQSSRYLVKRTGEKVFLECVQDMDHENMFWYRQDPGLGLRLIYFSYDVKMKEKGDIPEGYSVSREKKERFSLILESASTNQTSMYLCASSRAGGPDTQYFGPGTRLTVL.

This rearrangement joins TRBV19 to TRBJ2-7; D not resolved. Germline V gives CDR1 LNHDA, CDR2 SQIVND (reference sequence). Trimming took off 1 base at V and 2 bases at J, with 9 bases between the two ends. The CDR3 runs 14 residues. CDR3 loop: CASSIGVVPYEQYF. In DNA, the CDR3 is TGTGCCAGTAGTATAGGCGTCGTACCCTACGAGCAGTACTTC.

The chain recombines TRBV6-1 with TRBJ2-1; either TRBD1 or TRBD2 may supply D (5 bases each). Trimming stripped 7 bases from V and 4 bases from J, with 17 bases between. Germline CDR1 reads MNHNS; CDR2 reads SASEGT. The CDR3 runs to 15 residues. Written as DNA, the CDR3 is TGTGCCAGCACTCCAAACCGGGACGGTTACAATGAGCAGTTCTTC. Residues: CASTPNRDGYNEQFF.

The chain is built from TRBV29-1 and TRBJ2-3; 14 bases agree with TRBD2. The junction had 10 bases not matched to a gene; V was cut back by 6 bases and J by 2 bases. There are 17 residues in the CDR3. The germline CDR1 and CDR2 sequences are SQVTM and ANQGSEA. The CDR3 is CSVKGTSGSADTDTQYF. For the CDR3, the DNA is TGCAGCGTCAAGGGGACTAGCGGGAGCGCGGACACAGATACGCAGTATTTT.

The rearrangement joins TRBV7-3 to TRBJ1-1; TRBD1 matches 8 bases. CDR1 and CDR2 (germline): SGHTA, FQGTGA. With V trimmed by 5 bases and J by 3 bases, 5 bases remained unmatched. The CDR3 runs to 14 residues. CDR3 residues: CASSASTGDTEAFF. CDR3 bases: TGTGCCAGCAGCGCCTCGACAGGGGACACTGAAGCTTTCTTT.

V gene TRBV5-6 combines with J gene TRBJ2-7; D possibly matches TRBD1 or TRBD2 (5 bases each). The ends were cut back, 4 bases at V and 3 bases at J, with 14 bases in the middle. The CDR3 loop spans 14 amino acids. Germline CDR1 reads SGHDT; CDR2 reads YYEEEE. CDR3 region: CASSRGDGVYEQYF. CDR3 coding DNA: TGTGCCAGCAGCCGAGGGGATGGGGTCTACGAGCAGTACTTC.

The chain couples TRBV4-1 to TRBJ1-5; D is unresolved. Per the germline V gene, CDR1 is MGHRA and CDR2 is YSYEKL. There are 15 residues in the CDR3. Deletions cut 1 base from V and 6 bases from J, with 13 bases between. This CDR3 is CASSQVDREGQPQHF. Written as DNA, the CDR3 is TGCGCCAGCAGCCAAGTAGACCGTGAGGGTCAGCCCCAGCATTTT.

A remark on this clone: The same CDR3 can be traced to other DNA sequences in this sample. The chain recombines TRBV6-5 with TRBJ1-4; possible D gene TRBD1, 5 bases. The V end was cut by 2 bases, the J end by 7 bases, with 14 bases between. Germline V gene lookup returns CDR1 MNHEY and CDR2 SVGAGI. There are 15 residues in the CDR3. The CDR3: CASSYGAGSSEKLFF. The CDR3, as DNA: TGTGCCAGCAGTTACGGGGCAGGGTCTAGTGAAAAACTGTTTTTT.

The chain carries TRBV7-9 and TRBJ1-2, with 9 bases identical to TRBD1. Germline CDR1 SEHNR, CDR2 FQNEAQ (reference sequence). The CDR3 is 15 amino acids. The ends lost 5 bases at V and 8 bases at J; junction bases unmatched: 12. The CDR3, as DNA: TGTGCCAGCAGCGCGTCCGGGACAGGGACGGCAGGCTACACCTTC. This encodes CASSASGTGTAGYTF.

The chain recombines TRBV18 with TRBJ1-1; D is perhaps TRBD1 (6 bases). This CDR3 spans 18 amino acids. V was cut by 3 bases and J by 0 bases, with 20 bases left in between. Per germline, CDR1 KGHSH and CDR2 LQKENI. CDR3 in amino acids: CASSPYTGSYDLNTEAFF. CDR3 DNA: TGTGCCAGCTCACCTTATACAGGGTCATATGACCTGAACACTGAAGCTTTCTTT.

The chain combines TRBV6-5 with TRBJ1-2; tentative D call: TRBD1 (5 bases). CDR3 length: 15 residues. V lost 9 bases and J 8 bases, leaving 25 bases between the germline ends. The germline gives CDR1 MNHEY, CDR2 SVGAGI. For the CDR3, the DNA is TGTGCCAGTAAAAGGGACGGTCGCCGAGAGGGGGGCTACACCTTC. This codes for CASKRDGRREGGYTF.

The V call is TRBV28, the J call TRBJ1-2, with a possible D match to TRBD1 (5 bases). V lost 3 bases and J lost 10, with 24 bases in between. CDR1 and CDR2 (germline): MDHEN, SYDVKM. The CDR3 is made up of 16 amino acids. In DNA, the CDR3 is TGTGCCAGCAGTTTCGGTGCAGGGCACTCGACAAACCACTACACCTTC. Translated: CASSFGAGHSTNHYTF.

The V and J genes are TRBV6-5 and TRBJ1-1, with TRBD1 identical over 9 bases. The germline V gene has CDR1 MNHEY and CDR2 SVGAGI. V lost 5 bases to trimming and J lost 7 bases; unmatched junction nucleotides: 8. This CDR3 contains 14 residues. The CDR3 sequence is CASSAGTGFSEAFF. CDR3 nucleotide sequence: TGTGCCAGCAGTGCCGGGACAGGGTTTAGTGAAGCTTTCTTT.